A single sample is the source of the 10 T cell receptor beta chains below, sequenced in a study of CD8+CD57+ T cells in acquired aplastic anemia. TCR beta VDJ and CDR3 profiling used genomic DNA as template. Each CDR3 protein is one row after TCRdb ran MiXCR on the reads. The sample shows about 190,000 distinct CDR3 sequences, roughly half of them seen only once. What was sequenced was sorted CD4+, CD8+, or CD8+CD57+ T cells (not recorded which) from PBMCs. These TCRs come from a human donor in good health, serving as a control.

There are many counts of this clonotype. As DNA, the CDR3 is TGTGCCAGCAGAACTAGCGGGGTCCGGGAGACCCAGTACTTC. It specifies CASRTSGVRETQYF. The chain links TRBV6-5 to TRBJ2-5, with TRBD2 identical over 10 bases. J gave up 5 bases and V 6 bases, and 6 bases lay outside the gene matches. CDR1 and CDR2 (germline): MNHEY, SVGAGI. This CDR3 region has 14 residues.

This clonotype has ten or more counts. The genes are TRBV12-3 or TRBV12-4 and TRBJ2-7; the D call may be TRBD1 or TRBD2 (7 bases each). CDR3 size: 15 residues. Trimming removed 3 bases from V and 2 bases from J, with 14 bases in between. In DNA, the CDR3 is TGTGCCAGCAGTTTTGGGCAGGGGGGGGCCTACGAGCAGTACTTC. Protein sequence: CASSFGQGGAYEQYF.

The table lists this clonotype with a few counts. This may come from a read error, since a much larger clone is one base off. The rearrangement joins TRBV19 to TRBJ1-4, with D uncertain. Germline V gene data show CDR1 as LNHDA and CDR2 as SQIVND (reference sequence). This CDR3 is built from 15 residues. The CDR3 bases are TGTGCCTGTAGTCCGAGACGGGTAACTAATGAAAAACTGTTTTTT. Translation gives CACSPRRVTNEKLFF. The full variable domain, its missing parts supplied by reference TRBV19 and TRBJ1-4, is DGGITQSPKYLFRKEGQNVTLSCEQNLNHDAMYWYRQDPGQGLRLIYYSQIVNDFQKGDIAEGYSVSREKKESFPLTVTSAQKNPTAFYLCACSPRRVTNEKLFFGSGTQLSVL.

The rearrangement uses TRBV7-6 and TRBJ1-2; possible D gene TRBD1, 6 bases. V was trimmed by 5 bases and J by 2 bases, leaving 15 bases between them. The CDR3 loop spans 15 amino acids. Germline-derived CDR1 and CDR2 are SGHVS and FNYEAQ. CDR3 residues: CASSPGAGRNYGYTF. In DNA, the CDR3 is TGTGCCAGCAGCCCGGGGGCAGGAAGGAACTATGGCTACACCTTC.

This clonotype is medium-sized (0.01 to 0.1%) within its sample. The CDR3 sequence is CASSQDPGAGSPLHF. CDR3 nucleotide sequence: TGTGCCAGCAGCCAAGACCCCGGGGCCGGATCACCCCTCCACTTT. The chain has TRBV14 and TRBJ1-6; D is possibly TRBD1 (5 bases). The V end lost 0 bases, the J end lost 10 bases, and 13 bases lay between the germline ends. The V gene's germline CDR1 is SGHDN and CDR2 FVKESK. This CDR3 has 15 amino acids.

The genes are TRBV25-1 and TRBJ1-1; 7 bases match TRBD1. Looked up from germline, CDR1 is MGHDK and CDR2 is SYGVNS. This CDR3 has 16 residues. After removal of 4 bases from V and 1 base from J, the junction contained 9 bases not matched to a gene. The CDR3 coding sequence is TGTGCCAGCAGTGGACAGGGAGGGGGGTCGAACACTGAAGCTTTCTTT. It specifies CASSGQGGGSNTEAFF.

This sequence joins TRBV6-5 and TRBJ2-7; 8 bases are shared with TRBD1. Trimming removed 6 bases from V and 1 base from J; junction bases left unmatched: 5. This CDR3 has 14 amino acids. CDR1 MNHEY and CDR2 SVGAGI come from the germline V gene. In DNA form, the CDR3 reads TGTGCCAGCAGGGACACAGGGGGTTCCTACGAGCAGTACTTC. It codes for CASRDTGGSYEQYF.

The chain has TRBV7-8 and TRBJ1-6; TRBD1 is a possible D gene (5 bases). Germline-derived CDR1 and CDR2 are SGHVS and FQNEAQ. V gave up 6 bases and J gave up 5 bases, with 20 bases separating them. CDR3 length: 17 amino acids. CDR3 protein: CASSLNGRGRDNSPLHF. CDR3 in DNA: TGTGCCAGCAGTTTAAATGGTCGGGGCAGGGATAATTCACCCCTCCACTTT. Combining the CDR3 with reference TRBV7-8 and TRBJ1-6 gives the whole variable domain GAGVSQSPRYKVAKRGQDVALRCDPISGHVSLFWYQQALGQGPEFLTYFQNEAQLDKSGLPSDRFFAERPEGSVSTLKIQRTQQEDSAVYLCASSLNGRGRDNSPLHFGNGTRLTVT.

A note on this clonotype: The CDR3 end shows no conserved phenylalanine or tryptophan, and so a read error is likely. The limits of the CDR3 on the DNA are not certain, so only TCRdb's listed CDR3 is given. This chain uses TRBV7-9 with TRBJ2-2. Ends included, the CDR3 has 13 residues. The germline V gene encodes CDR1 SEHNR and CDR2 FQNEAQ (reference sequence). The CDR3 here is CVSSLDPPGSCFL.

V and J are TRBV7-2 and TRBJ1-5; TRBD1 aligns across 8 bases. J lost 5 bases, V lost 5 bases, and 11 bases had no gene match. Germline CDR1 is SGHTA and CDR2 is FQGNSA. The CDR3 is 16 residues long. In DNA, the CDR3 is TGTGCCAGCAGCCAAGTAGTGACAGGGGCGTATCAGCCCCAGCATTTT. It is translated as CASSQVVTGAYQPQHF.